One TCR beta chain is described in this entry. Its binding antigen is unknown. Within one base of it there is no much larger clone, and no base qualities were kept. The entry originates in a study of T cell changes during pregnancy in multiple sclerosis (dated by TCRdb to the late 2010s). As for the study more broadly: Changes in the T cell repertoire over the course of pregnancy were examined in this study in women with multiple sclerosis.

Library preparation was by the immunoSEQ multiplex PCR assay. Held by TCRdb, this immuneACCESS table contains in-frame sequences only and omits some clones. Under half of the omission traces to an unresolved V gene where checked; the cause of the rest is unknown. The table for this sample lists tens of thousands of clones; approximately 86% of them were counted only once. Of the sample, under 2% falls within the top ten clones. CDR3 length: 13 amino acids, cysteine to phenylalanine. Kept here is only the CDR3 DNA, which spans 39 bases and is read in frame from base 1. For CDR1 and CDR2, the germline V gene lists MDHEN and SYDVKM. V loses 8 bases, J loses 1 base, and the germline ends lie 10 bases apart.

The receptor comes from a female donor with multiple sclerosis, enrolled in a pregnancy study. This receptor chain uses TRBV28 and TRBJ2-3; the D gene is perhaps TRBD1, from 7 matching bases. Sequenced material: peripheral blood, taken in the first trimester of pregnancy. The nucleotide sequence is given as TGTGCCAGCTCCAGGGGGGGCACAGATACGCAGTATTTT. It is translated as CASSRGGTDTQYF.